What follows are 23 T cell receptor beta chains derived from one specimen sequenced in a study of response to subunit inactivated influenza vaccine. Each CDR3 protein gets one entry after TCRdb re-called the RT-PCR reads with MiXCR. This sample has 600,000 to 850,000 distinct CDR3 sequences, with around 15% found just once. Here the sequenced sample was PBMCs from blood, taken around 14 days before vaccination. These receptors were obtained from a middle-aged man who received an inactivated influenza vaccine.

There are a few counts of this clonotype. The chain couples TRBV27 to TRBJ2-4; a weak D match, TRBD1 (5 bases). V shed 0 bases and J shed 3 bases, with 12 bases lying between them. Per the germline V gene, CDR1 is MNHEY and CDR2 is SMNVEV (reference sequence). The CDR3 length is 16 residues. The CDR3 is CASSLSSQGGKNIQYF. CDR3 nucleotides: TGTGCCAGCAGTTTATCGAGCCAGGGTGGCAAAAACATTCAGTACTTC.

The rearrangement links TRBV28 to TRBJ2-4; D gene unclear. V lost 7 bases, J lost 0 bases, and 16 bases lay in between. Germline V CDR1 and CDR2: MDHEN, SYDVKM. The CDR3 covers 16 residues. The CDR3 loop is CASKGRRRIAKNIQYF. As DNA, the CDR3 is TGTGCCAGCAAGGGCCGTCGCCGGATAGCCAAAAACATTCAGTACTTC.

This chain links TRBV4-2 with TRBJ2-5, with 14 positions matching TRBD2. CDR3 length: 17 residues. Germline CDR1 reads LGHNA; CDR2 reads YNFKEQ. Trimming at V came to 3 bases and at J to 5 bases, leaving 8 bases not matched to a gene. CDR3 sequence: CASSHQTSGRALETQYF. The CDR3 region has the DNA TGTGCCAGCAGCCACCAGACTAGCGGGAGGGCCCTTGAGACCCAGTACTTC.

The chain has TRBV12-3 or TRBV12-4 and TRBJ2-2; the D gene is possibly TRBD1 (7 bases). The germline V and J ends were trimmed by 5 bases and 0 bases, with 16 bases remaining between them. The CDR3 contains 17 residues. CDR3 in DNA: TGTGCCAGCAGTCCCCACCCAGGGGGGTCGAACACCGGGGAGCTGTTTTTT. Its protein is CASSPHPGGSNTGELFF.

This clonotype was seen a handful of times. The chain is built from TRBV29-1 and TRBJ2-6; no clear D. CDR1 and CDR2 from the germline V gene are SQVTM and ANQGSEA. The CDR3 has 12 residues. DNA of the CDR3: TGCACCGCCATCTCTGGGGCCAACGTCCTGACTTTC. This sequence encodes CTAISGANVLTF.

The chain recombines TRBV12-3 or TRBV12-4 with TRBJ2-2, with D tentatively TRBD1 or TRBD2 (5 bases each). CDR3 length: 14 amino acids. V lost 6 bases, J lost 7 bases, and 15 bases lay in between. CDR3 DNA sequence: TGTGCCAGCAGCCTTGGGGGTGAGGTCGGGGAGCTGTTTTTT. This encodes CASSLGGEVGELFF.

A few counts support this clonotype. The chain employs TRBV3-1 and TRBJ2-7, with D uncertain. Germline loops: CDR1 LGHDT, CDR2 YNNKEL (reference sequence). V lost 1 base to trimming and J lost 4 bases, with 14 bases between them. The CDR3 is made up of 15 amino acids. The DNA of the CDR3 is TGTGCCAGCAGCCAAGCCCCACACAAGGGTTACGAGCAGTACTTC. As protein: CASSQAPHKGYEQYF.

J is TRBJ2-3 and V is TRBV4-3; D remains unclear. The length of the CDR3 is 17 residues. V gave up 0 bases and J gave up 1 base, with 14 bases separating them. Looked up from germline, CDR1 is LGHNA and CDR2 is YSLEER. The CDR3 sequence: CASSQDGNVGGTDTQYF. For the CDR3, the DNA is TGCGCCAGCAGCCAAGATGGGAACGTTGGAGGCACAGATACGCAGTATTTT.

The chain links TRBV7-2 to TRBJ2-7; 7 bases line up with TRBD1. Germline-derived CDR1 and CDR2 are SGHTA and FQGNSA. CDR3 length: 13 residues. J gave up 2 bases and V 8 bases, and 6 bases lay outside the gene matches. The DNA of the CDR3 is TGTGCCAGCGCACAGGGGCTAACCTACGAGCAGTACTTC. Its protein product is CASAQGLTYEQYF. Combining the CDR3 with reference TRBV7-2 and TRBJ2-7 gives the whole variable domain GAGVSQSPSNKVTEKGKDVELRCDPISGHTALYWYRQSLGQGLEFLIYFQGNSAPDKSGLPSDRFSAERTGGSVSTLTIQRTQQEDSAVYLCASAQGLTYEQYFGPGTRLTVT.

The gene calls are TRBV7-9 and TRBJ1-1, with TRBD1 as a possible D gene (5 bases). The germline CDR1 and CDR2 sequences are SEHNR and FQNEAQ (reference sequence). The CDR3 covers 15 residues. V lost 4 bases and J 0 bases, leaving 12 bases between the germline ends. CDR3: CASSSGTEMNTEAFF. CDR3 sequence (DNA): TGTGCCAGCAGCTCTGGGACGGAGATGAACACTGAAGCTTTCTTT.

This clonotype came up a few times. The V call is TRBV29-1, the J call TRBJ2-7; 7 nucleotides line up with TRBD2. The V and J ends lost 4 bases and 2 bases, in that order; junction bases with no gene match: 8. The CDR3 is made up of 14 amino acids. The germline gives CDR1 SQVTM, CDR2 ANQGSEA. The CDR3 sequence: CSVVLRGSTYEQYF. The CDR3 region has the DNA TGCAGCGTTGTTCTGCGGGGGTCTACCTACGAGCAGTACTTC.

V usage is TRBV12-3 or TRBV12-4 and J usage is TRBJ2-3; 11 positions agree with TRBD2. This CDR3 has 14 amino acids. V lost 9 bases and J lost 6; bases outside the gene matches: 8. The CDR3 sequence: CASKIAGGRDTQYF. In DNA, the CDR3 is TGTGCCAGTAAGATAGCGGGGGGGAGGGATACGCAGTATTTT.

The gene calls are TRBV5-1 and TRBJ2-1, with a tentative D call TRBD2 (7 bases). V shed 5 bases and J shed 0 bases, with 18 bases lying between them. The CDR3 loop spans 17 amino acids. Looked up from germline, CDR1 is SGHRS and CDR2 is YFSETQ. The CDR3, as DNA: TGCGCCAGCAGTCGGGGGGCTAGCGTGAGCTCCTACAATGAGCAGTTCTTC. It translates to CASSRGASVSSYNEQFF.

This clonotype was picked up many times. The chain couples TRBV4-1 to TRBJ2-3; 9 positions match TRBD2. This CDR3 is 15 amino acids long. Germline-derived CDR1 and CDR2 are MGHRA and YSYEKL. V trimming: 1 base; J trimming: 1 base; junction bases outside the gene matches: 0. In nucleotides, the CDR3 is TGCGCCAGCAGCCAAGTAGCGGGGGGCACAGATACGCAGTATTTT. Translation: CASSQVAGGTDTQYF.

This clonotype was counted between two and nine times. This sequence joins TRBV7-2 and TRBJ2-5; 11 positions match TRBD2. Germline trimming cut 0 bases from V and 2 bases from J; bases unmatched to any gene: 2. CDR3 length equals 16 residues. Germline-derived CDR1 and CDR2 are SGHTA and FQGNSA. CDR3 nucleotides: TGTGCCAGCAGCTTAGCTACTAGCGGGGGTCAAGAGACCCAGTACTTC. Translation: CASSLATSGGQETQYF.

This clonotype occurred many times. The chain joins TRBV20-1 to TRBJ2-7, with D uncertain. This CDR3 region has 11 residues. The germline V and J ends were trimmed by 6 bases and 3 bases, with 9 bases remaining between them. The germline V gene has CDR1 DFQATT and CDR2 SNEGSKA (reference sequence). CDR3 nucleotide sequence: TGCAGTGCCACCAGAGACTACGAGCAGTACTTC. This encodes CSATRDYEQYF.

This clonotype was detected only a few times. The gene calls are TRBV10-1 and TRBJ2-1, with 11 bases identical to TRBD1. V dropped 3 bases and J dropped 3; count of bases not matched to a gene: 4. The CDR3 totals 16 residues. Germline assignment: CDR1 WNHNN and CDR2 SYGVQD (reference sequence). The CDR3 protein is CASSEAGTGGYNEQFF. The CDR3 bases are TGCGCCAGCAGTGAAGCCGGGACAGGGGGCTACAATGAGCAGTTCTTC.

This clonotype was seen more than once but under ten times. J is TRBJ1-2 and V is TRBV7-2; 9 bases are a match to TRBD1. Losses at the gene ends were 6 bases for V and 4 bases for J; bases not matched to a gene: 15. Per germline, CDR1 SGHTA and CDR2 FQGNSA. The CDR3 is made up of 17 amino acids. For the CDR3, the DNA is TGTGCCAGCAGACGCACCCGGAGCGACAGGGGGGCCTATGGCTACACCTTC. It is translated as CASRRTRSDRGAYGYTF.

This clonotype was picked up many times. At one boundary the junction diverges from the germline segment, which might be a read error. V is TRBV14 and J is TRBJ2-7; 7 bases are shared with TRBD1. Looked up from germline, CDR1 is SGHDN and CDR2 is FVKESK. The CDR3 extends over 15 amino acids. CDR3 residues: CASSQGPGGSYEQYF. The CDR3 DNA reads TGCGCCAGCAGCCAAGGCCCAGGGGGCTCCTACGAGCAGTACTTC.

The V call is TRBV6-5, the J call TRBJ2-7, with D possibly TRBD2 on 6 matching bases. Trimming stripped 2 bases from V and 0 bases from J, with 8 bases between. The CDR3 totals 14 residues. Germline values: CDR1 MNHEY, CDR2 SVGAGI. CDR3 region: CASSYLTSSYEQYF. In DNA, the CDR3 is TGTGCCAGCAGTTACCTGACTAGCTCCTACGAGCAGTACTTC.

V and J are TRBV28 and TRBJ1-2; possible D gene TRBD1, 5 bases. There are 18 residues in the CDR3. CDR1 and CDR2 (germline): MDHEN, SYDVKM. Trimming removed 3 bases at V and 4 bases at J, with 24 bases between. The CDR3 DNA follows: TGTGCCAGCAGTTTGTTTAGCGCTCCTAGGGTTGGGGGCTATGGCTACACCTTC. Amino acids: CASSLFSAPRVGGYGYTF.

This chain uses TRBV3-1 with TRBJ1-1; no clear D gene. Trimming pared 5 bases from V and 4 bases from J, leaving 11 bases between. This CDR3 is 13 amino acids long. Germline V CDR1 and CDR2: LGHDT, YNNKEL (reference sequence). This CDR3 is CASSLTEGTEAFF. DNA of the CDR3: TGTGCCAGCAGCTTGACGGAGGGCACTGAAGCTTTCTTT.

The chain uses TRBV5-1 and TRBJ2-1; D remains ambiguous. CDR3 length: 16 residues. From germline, CDR1 is SGHRS and CDR2 YFSETQ. With 2 bases removed from V and 1 base from J, the gap between germline ends came to 13 bases. The CDR3 region is CASSFSKPSSYNEQFF. For the CDR3, the DNA is TGCGCCAGCAGCTTCTCAAAACCCTCATCCTACAATGAGCAGTTCTTC.